Listed below are T cell receptor beta chains from one sample, sequenced in a study of blood T cell repertoires in COVID-19. Repertoires were generated with immunoSEQ multiplex PCR, while TCRdb's copy carries only in-frame clones and drops some. The sample has 340,000 or so clones; about nine tenths are singletons. Sequenced: peripheral blood. The receptors originated from a man aged 50 or older with active or convalescent COVID-19. The CDR3 runs from the conserved cysteine through the conserved F or W. D genes are given only for firm matches. The size entry is marked missing in some rows and otherwise reads once, few, many or a size class.

V	D	size	J	CDR3	DNA
TRBV27	TRBD1	once	TRBJ1-5	CASRRTGGNQPQHF	TGTGCCAGCAGGAGGACAGGGGGCAATCAGCCCCAGCATTTT
TRBV6-5	TRBD1	.	TRBJ1-1	CASSFLTGGRTEAFF	TGTGCCAGCAGTTTCTTGACAGGGGGCAGGACTGAAGCTTTCTTT
TRBV5-1	.	.	TRBJ2-3	CASSLYSGTDTQYF	TGCGCCAGCAGCTTGTACAGTGGCACAGATACGCAGTATTTT
TRBV3-1/TRBV3-2	.	.	TRBJ2-2	CASSQEPSAGELFF	TGTGCCAGCAGCCAAGAGCCTAGCGCCGGGGAGCTGTTTTTT
TRBV27	.	once	TRBJ2-3	CATRTVSTDTQYF	TGTGCCACACGGACAGTTAGCACAGATACGCAGTATTTT
TRBV18	TRBD1	.	TRBJ1-2	CASSPTGQEGYGYTF	TGTGCCAGCTCACCAACCGGACAGGAAGGGTATGGCTACACCTTC
TRBV9	TRBD1	once	TRBJ2-1	CASSVAGGFYNEQFF	TGTGCCAGCAGCGTAGCAGGGGGCTTTTACAATGAGCAGTTCTTC
TRBV19	TRBD1	.	TRBJ2-7	CASSIADGQGQYF	TGTGCCAGTAGTATAGCCGATGGACAGGGGCAGTACTTC
TRBV5-4	TRBD1	.	TRBJ1-3	CASSLTGDSGNTIYF	TGTGCCAGCAGTCTGACAGGGGACTCTGGAAACACCATATATTTT
TRBV13	.	.	TRBJ2-4	CASSRSGGLNIQYF	TGTGCCAGCAGCAGATCCGGGGGTCTGAACATTCAGTACTTC
TRBV7-2	.	few	TRBJ1-5	CASSLRGGNQPQHF	TGTGCCAGCAGCTTAAGGGGCGGCAATCAGCCCCAGCATTTT
TRBV18	.	.	TRBJ1-4	CASSPSGLNEKLFF	TGTGCCAGCTCACCAAGTGGGCTTAATGAAAAACTGTTTTTT
TRBV10-3	TRBD2	.	TRBJ2-5	CAISESTSGIETQYF	TGTGCCATCAGTGAGTCCACTAGCGGGATAGAGACCCAGTACTTC
TRBV27	.	.	TRBJ1-2	CASRTGNYGYTF	TGTGCGAGCCGGACGGGGAACTATGGCTACACCTTC
TRBV24-1	TRBD1	.	TRBJ2-7	CATSDGTARGREQYF	TGTGCCACCAGTGACGGGACAGCTAGGGGTCGGGAGCAGTACTTC
TRBV18	.	.	TRBJ2-7	CASSPGLLGNSYEQYF	TGTGCCAGCTCACCTGGACTGCTGGGGAACTCCTACGAGCAGTACTTC
TRBV20-1	.	.	TRBJ1-6	CSASLNRVNSPLHF	TGCAGTGCTAGTTTGAACAGGGTAAATTCACCCCTCCACTTT
TRBV24-1	TRBD1	.	TRBJ1-2	CATSDPGTGGGGYTF	TGTGCCACCAGTGATCCTGGGACAGGGGGCGGCGGCTACACCTTC
TRBV19	TRBD1	.	TRBJ1-5	CASSDRGGNQPQHF	TGTGCCAGCTCAGACAGGGGAGGCAATCAGCCCCAGCATTTT
TRBV6-5	.	.	TRBJ1-2	CASRAQGNYGYTF	TGTGCCAGCAGGGCCCAGGGTAACTATGGCTACACCTTC
TRBV7-8	TRBD1	.	TRBJ1-5	CASSQGGQGSNQPQHF	TGTGCCAGCAGCCAGGGGGGACAGGGGAGCAATCAGCCCCAGCATTTT
TRBV6-5	TRBD2	.	TRBJ2-1	CASSSLAGGHNEQFF	TGTGCCAGCAGTTCACTAGCGGGGGGACACAATGAGCAGTTCTTC
TRBV7-9	.	few	TRBJ1-5	CASSEGVQPQHF	TGTGCCAGCAGCGAGGGGGTCCAGCCCCAGCATTTT
TRBV5-6	.	.	TRBJ2-6	CASSIGTAGSGANVLTF	TGTGCCAGCAGCATAGGGACAGCGGGCTCTGGGGCCAACGTCCTGACTTTC
TRBV14	.	.	TRBJ1-2	CASSQYTGTPGYTF	TGTGCCAGCAGCCAGTACACAGGGACACCAGGCTACACCTTC
TRBV2	.	.	TRBJ1-5	CASRGSNQPQHF	TGTGCCAGTAGGGGGAGCAATCAGCCCCAGCATTTT
TRBV2	.	few	TRBJ1-2	CASSLYTF	TGTGCCAGCAGCCTATACACCTTC
TRBV5-5	TRBD1	.	TRBJ1-5	CASSSLGQGAGQPQHF	TGTGCCAGCAGCTCCCTGGGCCAGGGGGCAGGGCAGCCCCAGCATTTT
TRBV6-5	TRBD1	.	TRBJ2-3	CASSSQGAFTDTQYF	TGTGCCAGCAGCTCTCAGGGGGCGTTCACAGATACGCAGTATTTT
TRBV27	.	once	TRBJ1-2	CASSLYGGAVYGYTF	TGTGCCAGCAGTTTATATGGGGGGGCAGTTTATGGCTACACCTTC
TRBV7-9	TRBD2	.	TRBJ2-2	CASSVGSGGAGELFF	TGTGCCAGCAGCGTCGGTAGCGGGGGAGCCGGGGAGCTGTTTTTT
TRBV29-1	TRBD2	.	TRBJ2-1	CSARTSGGVYNEQFF	TGCAGCGCCAGGACTAGCGGGGGGGTTTACAATGAGCAGTTCTTC
TRBV6-1	TRBD2	.	TRBJ2-3	CASSEWGSGGADTQYF	TGTGCCAGCAGTGAATGGGGTAGCGGGGGGGCAGATACGCAGTATTTT
TRBV4-3	.	.	TRBJ1-5	CASSPAPQGRGNQPQHF	TGCGCCAGCAGCCCGGCCCCTCAGGGAAGGGGCAATCAGCCCCAGCATTTT
TRBV2	TRBD1	.	TRBJ2-7	CASRMTGFTYEQYF	TGTGCCAGCAGAATGACAGGGTTCACCTACGAGCAGTACTTC
TRBV7-3	.	.	TRBJ2-2	CASSYGQRDTGELFF	TGTGCCAGCAGCTACGGACAGAGGGACACCGGGGAGCTGTTTTTT
TRBV29-1	.	.	TRBJ2-5	CSVEGSAAQETQYF	TGCAGCGTGGAGGGGTCGGCAGCACAAGAGACCCAGTACTTC
TRBV28	TRBD1	.	TRBJ1-6	CASSSRQGYSPLHF	TGTGCCAGCAGTTCACGACAGGGGTATTCACCCCTCCACTTT
TRBV5-1	TRBD2	.	TRBJ2-1	CASSSPSGTESYNEQFF	TGCGCCAGCAGCTCCCCTAGCGGGACGGAATCCTACAATGAGCAGTTCTTC
TRBV6-2/TRBV6-3	TRBD1	.	TRBJ1-5	CASSHQGASNQPQHF	TGTGCCAGCAGTCATCAGGGGGCTAGCAATCAGCCCCAGCATTTT
TRBV25-1	.	.	TRBJ2-7	CASSAGKGEQYF	TGTGCCAGCAGCGCAGGGAAGGGCGAGCAGTACTTC